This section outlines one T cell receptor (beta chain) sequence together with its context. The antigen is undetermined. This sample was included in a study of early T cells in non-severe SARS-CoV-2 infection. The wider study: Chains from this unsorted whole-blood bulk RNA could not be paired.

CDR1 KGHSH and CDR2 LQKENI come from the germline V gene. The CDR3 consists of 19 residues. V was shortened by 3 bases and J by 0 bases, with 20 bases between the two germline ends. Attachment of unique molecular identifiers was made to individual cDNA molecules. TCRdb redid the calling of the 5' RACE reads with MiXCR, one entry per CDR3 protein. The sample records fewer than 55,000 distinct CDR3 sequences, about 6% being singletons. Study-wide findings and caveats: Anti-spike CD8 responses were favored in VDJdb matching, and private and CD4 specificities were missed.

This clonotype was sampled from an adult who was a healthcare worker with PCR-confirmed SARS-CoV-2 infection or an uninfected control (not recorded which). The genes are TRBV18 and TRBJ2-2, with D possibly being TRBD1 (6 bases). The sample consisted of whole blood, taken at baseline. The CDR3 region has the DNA TGTGCCAGCTCACCTCTACAAGTCTCTGGGGACACGAACACCGGGGAGCTGTTTTTT. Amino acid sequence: CASSPLQVSGDTNTGELFF.